What follows are 21 T cell receptor beta chains derived from one specimen sequenced in a study of identical twins. TCRdb re-derived calls from the 5' RACE reads in MiXCR, one entry per CDR3 protein. This sample has 1.5 million or so distinct CDR3 sequences, with more than 30% found just once. Sequencing was performed on cord blood. The receptors stem from a newborn girl in good health.

Only a few counts were recorded for this clonotype. The chain joins TRBV20-1 to TRBJ1-4; D not certain. Germline-derived CDR1 and CDR2 are DFQATT and SNEGSKA (reference sequence). Trimming pared 3 bases from V and 3 bases from J, leaving 14 bases between. The CDR3 runs 15 residues. CDR3 in DNA: TGCAGTGCTAGTTTGCGCACAGATCCTAATGAAAAACTGTTTTTT. This translates into CSASLRTDPNEKLFF.

Worth noting for this clonotype: This may be a read error, as it is one base from a much larger clone. The chain joins TRBV10-3 to TRBJ2-5; D is ambiguous. The CDR3 is 11 amino acids. CDR1 and CDR2 from the germline V gene are ENHRY and SYGVKD. The ends were cut back, 3 bases at V and 3 bases at J, with 2 bases in the middle. CDR3 loop: CAISEEETQYF. DNA of the CDR3: TGTGCCATCAGTGAAGAAGAGACCCAGTACTTC.

The chain has TRBV28 and TRBJ2-2; D is possibly TRBD1 (5 bases). There are 17 residues in the CDR3. V was cut by 2 bases and J by 7 bases, with 20 bases left in between. The germline gives CDR1 MDHEN, CDR2 SYDVKM. CDR3 amino acids: CASSLRLGTPRGGELFF. Here the CDR3 DNA reads TGTGCCAGCAGTTTACGGTTGGGTACTCCAAGGGGCGGGGAGCTGTTTTTT.

In this sample, this clonotype turned up a few times. The chain is built from TRBV15 and TRBJ1-1, with D maybe TRBD1 (6 bases). The germline V and J ends were trimmed by 2 bases and 2 bases, with 12 bases remaining between them. CDR3 length: 15 amino acids. Germline V gene lookup returns CDR1 LNHNV and CDR2 YYDKDF (reference sequence). In DNA form, the CDR3 reads TGTGCCACCAGCAGAACTCGGACAGACAACACTGAAGCTTTCTTT. This sequence encodes CATSRTRTDNTEAFF.

This clonotype showed up just a few times. The J gene is TRBJ2-1, the V gene TRBV27; 7 bases fit TRBD1. The CDR3 consists of 14 residues. Looked up from germline, CDR1 is MNHEY and CDR2 is SMNVEV (reference sequence). V lost 5 bases and J lost 4; bases outside the gene matches: 5. The CDR3, as DNA: TGTGCCAGCAGTATCAGGGACAGATACAATGAGCAGTTCTTC. It encodes CASSIRDRYNEQFF.

The sample holds many counts of this clonotype. The rearrangement links TRBV7-2 to TRBJ2-7; D unresolved. CDR1 SGHTA and CDR2 FQGNSA come from the germline V gene. V was shortened by 0 bases and J by 0 bases, with 3 bases between the two germline ends. This CDR3 contains 13 residues. CDR3 coding DNA: TGTGCCAGCAGCTTAGCGGCCTCCTACGAGCAGTACTTC. Protein: CASSLAASYEQYF.

This clonotype was counted a few times. The genes are TRBV20-1 and TRBJ2-7, with unresolved D. The CDR3 consists of 14 residues. V was cut by 3 bases and J by 2 bases, with 14 bases left in between. Germline loops: CDR1 DFQATT, CDR2 SNEGSKA (reference sequence). The CDR3 loop reads CSASYDSNPYEQYF. CDR3 nucleotide sequence: TGCAGTGCTAGCTACGACTCGAATCCCTACGAGCAGTACTTC.

This clonotype was counted only a few times. This chain links TRBV27 with TRBJ1-4; 7 nucleotides align to TRBD1. From germline, CDR1 is MNHEY and CDR2 SMNVEV (reference sequence). The V gene end was trimmed by 5 bases and the J gene end by 4 bases; junction bases not matched to a gene: 7. The CDR3 has 15 amino acids. CDR3 region: CASSPPGQYNEKLFF. CDR3 sequence (DNA): TGTGCCAGCAGTCCTCCGGGACAGTATAATGAAAAACTGTTTTTT. Using reference TRBV27 and TRBJ1-4 for the parts outside the CDR3, the full variable domain is EAQVTQNPRYLITVTGKKLTVTCSQNMNHEYMSWYRQDPGLGLRQIYYSMNVEVTDKGDVPEGYKVSRKEKRNFPLILESPSPNQTSLYFCASSPPGQYNEKLFFGSGTQLSVL.

A few counts support this clonotype. V and J are TRBV4-2 and TRBJ1-2; 9 bases are a match to TRBD1. With V trimmed by 5 bases and J by 4 bases, 2 bases remained unmatched. This CDR3 is built from 13 residues. Germline-derived CDR1 and CDR2 are LGHNA and YNFKEQ. In DNA form, the CDR3 reads TGTGCCAGCAGCGTACAGGGGGCCTATGGCTACACCTTC. Its translation: CASSVQGAYGYTF.

The table lists this clonotype with a few counts. The chain combines TRBV5-1 with TRBJ2-3, with D tentatively TRBD2 (6 bases). The CDR3 extends over 16 amino acids. The V end was cut by 2 bases, the J end by 1 base, with 14 bases between. The germline gives CDR1 SGHRS, CDR2 YFSETQ. The CDR3 bases are TGCGCCAGCAGCTTTCACTTCGGGACTGGCACAGATACGCAGTATTTT. Translated: CASSFHFGTGTDTQYF. Combining the CDR3 with reference TRBV5-1 and TRBJ2-3 gives the whole variable domain KAGVTQTPRYLIKTRGQQVTLSCSPISGHRSVSWYQQTPGQGLQFLFEYFSETQRNKGNFPGRFSGRQFSNSRSEMNVSTLELGDSALYLCASSFHFGTGTDTQYFGPGTRLTVL.

This chain uses TRBV6-6 with TRBJ2-1; no reliable D call. The CDR3 totals 15 residues. Trimming pared 0 bases from V and 7 bases from J, leaving 13 bases between. CDR1 and CDR2 (germline): MNHNY, SVGAGI (reference sequence). In nucleotides, the CDR3 is TGTGCCAGCAGTTACTCGTCGGGTTGGAGTAATGAGCAGTTCTTC. Its translation: CASSYSSGWSNEQFF.

This clonotype was recorded a few times. The chain combines TRBV20-1 with TRBJ1-4; the match to TRBD1 covers 10 bases. V shed 2 bases, J shed 7 bases, and the junction held 4 bases outside the gene matches. The CDR3 is 14 residues long. Germline CDR1 and CDR2: DFQATT and SNEGSKA (reference sequence). The CDR3, as DNA: TGCAGTGCTAGACCGACAGGGGGCTTTGAAAAACTGTTTTTT. This encodes CSARPTGGFEKLFF.

The chain uses TRBV12-3 or TRBV12-4 and TRBJ2-6; 8 nucleotides line up with TRBD2. The CDR3 is made up of 18 amino acids. J lost 4 bases, V lost 5 bases, and 13 bases had no gene match. CDR3 in DNA: TGTGCCAGCAGTCCCCGGGGACTAGAAATTTCGGGGGCCAACGTCCTGACTTTC. This translates into CASSPRGLEISGANVLTF.

There are a few counts of this clonotype. The gene calls are TRBV20-1 and TRBJ1-5, with no clear D. The V gene lost 6 bases and the J gene lost 1 base, with 13 bases spanning the gap. CDR1 is DFQATT, CDR2 SNEGSKA, per germline (reference sequence). The CDR3 contains 14 residues. CDR3 amino acids: CSAPDTSSNQPQHF. Written as DNA, the CDR3 is TGCAGTGCCCCCGACACCTCAAGCAATCAGCCCCAGCATTTT.

This clonotype was detected a few times. V is TRBV9 and J is TRBJ2-7, with TRBD2 matching 9 bases. The junction had 5 bases not matched to a gene; V was cut back by 3 bases and J by 1 base. The germline CDR1 and CDR2 sequences are SGDLS and YYNGEE. The CDR3 totals 15 residues. CDR3 in amino acids: CASSEPAGGSYEQYF. The DNA of the CDR3 is TGTGCCAGCAGCGAGCCAGCGGGAGGTTCCTACGAGCAGTACTTC. Looking up the rest from reference TRBV9 and TRBJ2-7 gives the full variable domain: DSGVTQTPKHLITATGQRVTLRCSPRSGDLSVYWYQQSLDQGLQFLIQYYNGEERAKGNILERFSAQQFPDLHSELNLSSLELGDSALYFCASSEPAGGSYEQYFGPGTRLTVT.

V and J are TRBV10-3 and TRBJ2-3; the match to TRBD2 covers 16 bases. Per the germline V gene, CDR1 is ENHRY and CDR2 is SYGVKD. The CDR3 sequence is 17 residues long. Trimming removed 5 bases from V and 3 bases from J; junction bases left unmatched: 5. The CDR3 protein is CAISRPGLAGGTDTQYF. The CDR3 DNA is TGTGCCATCAGTCGCCCGGGACTAGCGGGGGGGACAGATACGCAGTATTTT.

This clonotype was counted between two and nine times. The gene calls are TRBV7-2 and TRBJ2-3; D may be TRBD1 or TRBD2 (6 bases each). Germline V gives CDR1 SGHTA, CDR2 FQGNSA. The CDR3 has 14 residues. V lost 7 bases and J lost 3, with 14 bases in between. This chain's CDR3 is CASTRWGATDTQYF. DNA for the CDR3: TGTGCCAGCACACGCTGGGGGGCTACAGATACGCAGTATTTT.

The chain employs TRBV20-1 and TRBJ1-2; unclear D gene. CDR1 is DFQATT and CDR2 is SNEGSKA in the germline V gene (reference sequence). CDR3 length: 14 amino acids. Trimming cost V 5 bases and J 1 base, with 14 bases left between them. The CDR3, as DNA: TGCAGTGCTGCGAGCACCCCGCTTAACTATGGCTACACCTTC. Encoded protein: CSAASTPLNYGYTF.

The CDR3 DNA reads as TGCAGCGTTGGAAAGGGACAGGGGATGTACGAGCAGTACTTC. Its translation: CSVGKGQGMYEQYF. The rearrangement joins TRBV29-1 to TRBJ2-7; 10 bases fit TRBD1. This CDR3 has 14 residues. V was pared by 4 bases and J by 4 bases, with 7 bases of the junction left unmatched. The germline V gene encodes CDR1 SQVTM and CDR2 ANQGSEA.

V is TRBV28 and J is TRBJ1-5, with TRBD1 matching 9 bases. CDR1 is MDHEN, CDR2 SYDVKM, per germline. There are 15 residues in the CDR3. With 8 bases clipped from V and 1 base from J, the junction kept 6 bases outside the gene matches. CDR3 sequence (DNA): TGTGCCAGCTGGGACAGGGCAAAGAGCAATCAGCCCCAGCATTTT. Protein: CASWDRAKSNQPQHF.

This clonotype was recorded many times. CDR3 protein: CATSDRDEQYF. In DNA form, the CDR3 reads TGTGCCACCAGTGATCGGGACGAGCAGTACTTC. The chain recombines TRBV24-1 with TRBJ2-7; no reliable D call. Germline-derived CDR1 and CDR2 are KGHDR and SFDVKD. V was trimmed by 3 bases and J by 5 bases, leaving 4 bases between them. CDR3 length equals 11 residues.